This is a list of T cell receptor beta chains from one sample in a study of CD8+ T cells in alopecia areata. Sequencing used immunoSEQ multiplex PCR; TCRdb keeps in-frame clones, though not all of them. The sample includes just over 150,000 clones, less than 65% of them seen just once. The sample was CD8+ T cells sorted from blood, taken at week 0. The receptors come from a human donor with alopecia areata. Each CDR3 is given with its conserved first and last residue. The D gene is left open where the match is weak. Clone size is shown for a subset of rows, as once, few, many or a class of expanded clone.

v_call	d_call	j_call	cdr3_length	clone_size	cdr3_aa	cdr3_nt
TRBV6-1	NA	TRBJ2-2	12	few	CASLMCGGELFF	TGTGCCAGTTTGATGTGCGGCGGGGAGCTGTTTTTT
TRBV29-1	NA	TRBJ1-2	13	NA	CSVVGTDNYGYTF	TGCAGCGTTGTTGGGACGGACAACTATGGCTACACCTTC
TRBV6-5	TRBD1	TRBJ1-2	14	NA	CASSYSGTGSGYTF	TGTGCCAGCAGTTACAGCGGGACAGGGAGTGGCTACACCTTC
TRBV2	TRBD1	TRBJ2-5	14	NA	CASSATGGVETQYF	TGTGCCAGCAGTGCGACAGGGGGAGTGGAGACCCAGTACTTC
TRBV27	NA	TRBJ2-3	15	once	CASSLSGPAPDTQYF	TGTGCCAGCAGTTTATCGGGGCCCGCCCCAGATACGCAGTATTTT
TRBV29-1	NA	TRBJ1-1	12	NA	CSVEERRTEAFF	TGCAGCGTTGAAGAGCGACGGACTGAAGCTTTCTTT
TRBV7-9	TRBD2	TRBJ2-1	16	NA	CASSSLLAGVPDEQFF	TGTGCCAGCAGCTCATTACTAGCGGGGGTCCCTGATGAGCAGTTCTTC
TRBV7-7	NA	TRBJ2-7	15	few	CASSPGAGDSYEQYF	TGTGCCAGCAGCCCAGGGGCAGGGGACTCCTACGAGCAGTACTTC
TRBV9	NA	TRBJ1-5	14	NA	CASSVGVSPQPQHF	TGTGCCAGCAGCGTAGGGGTATCCCCCCAGCCCCAGCATTTT
TRBV29-1	NA	TRBJ2-7	13	NA	CSVGPLGYYEQYF	TGCAGCGTTGGACCCTTGGGATACTACGAGCAGTACTTC
TRBV27	NA	TRBJ2-1	15	NA	CASSLQGTWISGQFF	TGTGCCAGCAGTTTACAGGGCACCTGGATTTCAGGGCAGTTCTTC
TRBV30	NA	TRBJ2-1	15	NA	CAWSPFLGAGNEQFF	TGTGCCTGGAGTCCATTCCTCGGAGCCGGCAATGAGCAGTTCTTC
TRBV7-6	NA	TRBJ2-5	15	NA	CASSLGQTVQETQYF	TGTGCCAGCAGCTTAGGACAGACAGTCCAAGAGACCCAGTACTTC
TRBV7-8	NA	TRBJ2-5	11	few	CASSPRETQYF	TGTGCCAGCAGCCCTAGGGAGACCCAGTACTTC
TRBV2	TRBD1	TRBJ2-7	15	few	CASRRPGQGSYEQYF	TGTGCCAGCAGAAGACCGGGACAGGGATCCTACGAGCAGTACTTC
TRBV30	NA	TRBJ2-3	15	NA	CAATELGGPTDTQYF	TGTGCCGCAACAGAGCTGGGGGGGCCCACAGATACGCAGTATTTT
TRBV29-1	NA	TRBJ2-1	13	NA	CSVEGGVYNEQFF	TGCAGCGTTGAAGGGGGAGTGTACAATGAGCAGTTCTTC
TRBV9	NA	TRBJ1-2	17	NA	CASSILSRPTPGDPQTF	TGTGCCAGTTCCATCCTTTCGCGTCCTACTCCGGGAGACCCTCAGACCTTC
TRBV5-1	TRBD1	TRBJ2-6	17	few	CASSTRDRPSGANVLTF	TGCGCCAGCAGCACCCGGGACAGACCCTCTGGGGCCAACGTCCTGACTTTC
TRBV30	TRBD1	TRBJ2-7	15	few	CAWSEVTGVSYEQYF	TGTGCCTGGAGTGAAGTGACAGGGGTCTCCTACGAGCAGTACTTC
TRBV7-6	NA	TRBJ2-3	15	NA	CASSARAASTDTQYF	TGTGCCAGCAGCGCCCGGGCCGCGAGCACAGATACGCAGTATTTT
TRBV29-1	NA	TRBJ2-1	14	few	CSVEATFSYNEQFF	TGCAGCGTTGAAGCTACTTTCTCCTACAATGAGCAGTTCTTC
TRBV13	NA	TRBJ1-1	12	few	CASSFPNTEAFF	TGTGCCAGCAGCTTCCCGAACACTGAAGCTTTCTTT
TRBV7-9	NA	TRBJ1-1	14	NA	CASSPLVANTEAFF	TGTGCCAGCAGCCCCCTCGTGGCGAACACTGAAGCTTTCTTT
TRBV6-5	NA	TRBJ2-3	13	NA	CASSSRGTDTQYF	TGTGCCAGCAGTTCCAGAGGGACAGATACGCAGTATTTT
TRBV2	NA	TRBJ2-3	14	NA	CASSDWDSTDTQYF	TGTGCCAGCAGTGACTGGGACAGCACAGATACGCAGTATTTT
TRBV29-1	NA	TRBJ2-2	15	NA	CSVEVPTRDTGELFF	TGCAGCGTTGAAGTCCCCACTAGAGACACCGGGGAGCTGTTTTTT
TRBV30	TRBD2	TRBJ2-5	14	NA	CAWSISGGAETQYF	TGTGCCTGGAGTATTAGCGGGGGGGCCGAGACCCAGTACTTC
TRBV25-1	TRBD2	TRBJ2-5	15	NA	CASSDSGAPEETQYF	TGTGCCAGCAGTGATAGCGGGGCACCGGAAGAGACCCAGTACTTC
TRBV25-1	NA	TRBJ1-2	14	NA	CASSELPRVYGYTF	TGTGCCAGCAGTGAACTTCCCAGGGTCTATGGCTACACCTTC
TRBV29-1	NA	TRBJ2-7	14	NA	CSVLIPDGSYEQYF	TGCAGCGTTCTAATACCCGACGGGTCCTACGAGCAGTACTTC
TRBV27	NA	TRBJ2-1	13	NA	CASSLGARNEQFF	TGTGCCAGCAGTTTAGGGGCGCGGAATGAGCAGTTCTTC
TRBV11-3	NA	TRBJ2-1	12	NA	CASSFPNNEQFF	TGTGCCAGCAGCTTTCCAAACAATGAGCAGTTCTTC
TRBV11-2	NA	TRBJ1-5	14	NA	CASSLGVGNQPQHF	TGTGCCAGCAGCTTAGGGGTTGGCAATCAGCCCCAGCATTTT
TRBV15	TRBD1	TRBJ1-5	14	NA	CATSLDRGNQPQHF	TGTGCCACCAGCCTTGACAGGGGAAATCAGCCCCAGCATTTT
TRBV4-3	NA	TRBJ1-2	14	many	CASSQGLTGYGYTF	TGCGCCAGCAGCCAAGGACTAACGGGATATGGCTACACCTTC
TRBV29-1	NA	TRBJ1-2	11	NA	CSVSASSGYTF	TGCAGCGTTTCCGCCTCCTCCGGCTACACCTTC
TRBV13	TRBD2	TRBJ2-3	16	NA	CASSSRTSGSTDTQYF	TGTGCCAGCAGCTCTAGGACTAGCGGGAGCACAGATACGCAGTATTTT
TRBV7-3	NA	TRBJ2-7	11	NA	CASSSFYEQYF	TGTGCCAGCAGCTCCTTCTACGAGCAGTACTTC
TRBV4-1	NA	TRBJ2-2	13	NA	CASSQDSTGELFF	TGCGCCAGCAGCCAAGATTCAACCGGGGAGCTGTTTTTT
TRBV29-1	TRBD1	TRBJ2-3	16	once	CSVEGGQGASFDTQYF	TGCAGCGTTGAGGGCGGACAGGGGGCCTCTTTTGATACGCAGTATTTT
TRBV11-2	NA	TRBJ1-2	15	NA	CASSLWGRSNYGYTF	TGTGCCAGCAGCTTGTGGGGCAGATCTAACTATGGCTACACCTTC
TRBV5-1	TRBD1	TRBJ2-7	14	NA	CASSFKQGAYEQYF	TGCGCCAGCAGCTTCAAACAGGGGGCCTACGAGCAGTACTTC
TRBV25-1	NA	TRBJ2-3	10	NA	CASSMDTQYF	TGTGCCAGCAGCATGGATACGCAGTATTTT
TRBV4-3	TRBD2	TRBJ2-1	14	few	CASSQLISGDEQFF	TGCGCCAGCAGCCAACTAATTAGCGGGGATGAGCAGTTCTTC
TRBV30	NA	TRBJ1-4	13	NA	CAWSSNNNEKLFF	TGTGCCTGGAGTTCGAACAATAATGAAAAACTGTTTTTT
TRBV13	TRBD1	TRBJ1-2	14	once	CASSLTGGDYGYTF	TGTGCCAGCAGCTTGACAGGGGGCGACTATGGCTACACCTTC
TRBV30	TRBD1	TRBJ1-2	13	NA	CAWRGDRFYYYTF	TGTGCCTGGAGGGGGGACAGATTTTACTACTACACCTTC
TRBV5-6	TRBD1	TRBJ2-1	14	NA	CASSLTGQVREQFF	TGTGCCAGCAGCTTGACCGGACAGGTTAGGGAGCAGTTCTTC
TRBV25-1	NA	TRBJ1-2	13	NA	CASTSPVNYGYTF	TGTGCCAGCACTTCCCCGGTTAACTATGGCTACACCTTC
TRBV27	TRBD1	TRBJ1-6	17	few	CASSLSTGSSYNSPLHF	TGTGCCAGCAGTTTATCGACAGGGAGCTCCTATAATTCACCCCTCCACTTT
TRBV7-9	TRBD1	TRBJ2-1	15	NA	CASIPGTGRYNEQFF	TGTGCCAGCATCCCGGGGACAGGTCGATACAATGAGCAGTTCTTC
TRBV7-9	TRBD1	TRBJ2-7	15	few	CASSLSRQGAYEQYF	TGTGCCAGCAGCTTATCCCGACAGGGGGCCTACGAGCAGTACTTC
TRBV5-6	NA	TRBJ1-2	13	NA	CASSRSSSLGYTF	TGTGCCAGCAGCCGATCCTCGAGTTTAGGCTACACCTTC
TRBV29-1	NA	TRBJ1-6	20	few	CSVGLGGHYPTINPNSPLHF	TGCAGCGTTGGGCTGGGGGGGCACTACCCAACCATCAACCCAAATTCACCCCTCCACTTT
TRBV29-1	TRBD1	TRBJ1-2	15	NA	CSVEEGQGANYGYTF	TGCAGCGTTGAAGAGGGACAGGGGGCTAACTATGGCTACACCTTC
TRBV29-1	NA	TRBJ1-1	11	few	CSVVTNTEAFF	TGCAGCGTCGTAACGAACACTGAAGCTTTCTTT
TRBV30	NA	TRBJ1-2	13	NA	CASEVAGARGYTF	TGTGCCTCTGAAGTAGCGGGGGCAAGGGGCTACACCTTC